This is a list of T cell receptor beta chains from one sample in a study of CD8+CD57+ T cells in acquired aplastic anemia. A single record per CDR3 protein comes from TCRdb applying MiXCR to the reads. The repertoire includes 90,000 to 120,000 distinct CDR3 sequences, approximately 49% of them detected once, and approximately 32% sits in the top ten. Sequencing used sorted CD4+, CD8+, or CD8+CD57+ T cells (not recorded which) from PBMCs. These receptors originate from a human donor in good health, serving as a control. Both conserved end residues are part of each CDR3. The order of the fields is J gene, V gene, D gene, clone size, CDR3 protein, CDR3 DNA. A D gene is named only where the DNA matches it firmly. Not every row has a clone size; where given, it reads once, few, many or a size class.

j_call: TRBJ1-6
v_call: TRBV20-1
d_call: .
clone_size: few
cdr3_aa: CSARDVTRVGNSPLHF
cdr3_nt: TGCAGTGCTAGAGACGTTACCAGGGTTGGTAATTCACCCCTCCACTTT

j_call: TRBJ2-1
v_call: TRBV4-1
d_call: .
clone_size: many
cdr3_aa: CASSQGLNEQFF
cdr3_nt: TGCGCCAGCAGCCAAGGGCTCAATGAGCAGTTCTTC

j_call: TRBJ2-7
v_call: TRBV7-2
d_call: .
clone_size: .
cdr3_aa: CASSKQSGRGEQYF
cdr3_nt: TGTGCCAGCAGTAAACAGAGTGGGAGAGGCGAGCAGTACTTC

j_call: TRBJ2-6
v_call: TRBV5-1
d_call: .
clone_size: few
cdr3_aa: CASSLSGFGANVLTF
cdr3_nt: TGCGCCAGCAGCTTGAGTGGGTTTGGGGCCAACGTCCTGACTTTC

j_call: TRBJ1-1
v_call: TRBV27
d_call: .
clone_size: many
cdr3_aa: CASSFLGQAFF
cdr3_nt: TGTGCCAGCAGTTTCCTCGGACAAGCTTTCTTT

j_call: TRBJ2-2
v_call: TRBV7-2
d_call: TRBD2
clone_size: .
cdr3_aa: CASSFPAGGGELFF
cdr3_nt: TGTGCCAGCAGCTTCCCCGCGGGAGGTGGGGAGCTGTTTTTT

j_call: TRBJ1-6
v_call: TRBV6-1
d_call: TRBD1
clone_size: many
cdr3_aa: CASNPTGVTSPLHF
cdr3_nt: TGTGCCAGCAACCCGACAGGGGTAACCTCACCCCTCCACTTT

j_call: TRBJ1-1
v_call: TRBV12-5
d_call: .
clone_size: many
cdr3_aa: CASAPMNTEAFF
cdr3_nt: TGTGCTAGTGCACCTATGAACACTGAAGCTTTCTTT

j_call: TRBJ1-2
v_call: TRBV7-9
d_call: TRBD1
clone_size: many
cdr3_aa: CASSAAGTGTLAYGYTF
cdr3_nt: TGTGCCAGCAGCGCCGCCGGGACAGGGACTTTGGCTTATGGCTACACCTTC

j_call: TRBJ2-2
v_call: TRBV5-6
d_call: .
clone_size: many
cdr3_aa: CASSPHLTGELFF
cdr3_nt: TGTGCCAGCAGCCCCCATCTCACCGGGGAGCTGTTTTTT

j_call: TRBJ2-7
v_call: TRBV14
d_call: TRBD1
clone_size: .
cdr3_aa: CASSQPGTGGDEQCF
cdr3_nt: TGTGCCAGCAGCCAACCCGGGACAGGGGGAGACGAGCAGTGCTTC

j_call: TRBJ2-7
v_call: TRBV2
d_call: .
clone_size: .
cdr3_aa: CASSEGQTYYEQYF
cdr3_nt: TGTGCCAGCAGTGAGGGGCAGACATACTACGAGCAGTACTTC

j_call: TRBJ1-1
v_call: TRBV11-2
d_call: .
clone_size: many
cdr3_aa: CASSLEGPGEAFF
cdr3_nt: TGTGCCAGCAGCTTAGAGGGTCCAGGGGAGGCTTTCTTT

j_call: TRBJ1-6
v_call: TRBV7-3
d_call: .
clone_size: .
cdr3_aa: CASSHRGIRVSPLHF
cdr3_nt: TGTGCCAGCAGCCATCGGGGGATAAGGGTCTCACCCCTCCACTTT

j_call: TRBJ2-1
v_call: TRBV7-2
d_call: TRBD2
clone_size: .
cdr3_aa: CASSGTSGDYNEQFF
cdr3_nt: TGTGCCAGCAGCGGGACTAGCGGGGACTACAATGAGCAGTTCTTC

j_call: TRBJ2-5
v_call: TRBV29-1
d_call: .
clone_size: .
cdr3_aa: CSTGPLSGAQYF
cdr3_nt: TGCAGCACTGGCCCGTTATCGGGGGCCCAGTACTTC

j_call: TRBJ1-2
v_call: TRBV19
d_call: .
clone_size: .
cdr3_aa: CASRGGEGYGYTF
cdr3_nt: TGTGCCAGTAGGGGTGGGGAAGGCTATGGCTACACCTTC

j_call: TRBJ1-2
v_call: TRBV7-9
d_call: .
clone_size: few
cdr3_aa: CASSLGADGYTF
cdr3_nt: TGTGCCAGCAGCTTAGGGGCAGATGGCTACACCTTC

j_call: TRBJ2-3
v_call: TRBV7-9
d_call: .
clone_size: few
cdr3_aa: CASSLEWADTQYF
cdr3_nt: TGTGCCAGCAGCTTGGAGTGGGCAGATACGCAGTATTTT

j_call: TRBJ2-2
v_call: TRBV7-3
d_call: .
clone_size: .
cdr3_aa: CASSPGSVTGELFF
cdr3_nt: TGTGCCAGCAGTCCGGGTTCCGTAACGGGGGAGCTGTTTTTT

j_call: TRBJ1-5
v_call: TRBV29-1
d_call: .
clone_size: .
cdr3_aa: CSAGGRGNQPQHF
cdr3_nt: TGCAGCGCGGGGGGTCGGGGCAATCAGCCCCAGCATTTT

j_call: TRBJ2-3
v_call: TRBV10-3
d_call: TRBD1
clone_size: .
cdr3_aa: CATRDSTSTDTQYF
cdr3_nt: TGTGCCACGAGGGACAGTACTAGCACAGATACGCAGTATTTT

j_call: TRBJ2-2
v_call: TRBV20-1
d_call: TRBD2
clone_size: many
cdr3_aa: CSARDLGLGHTGELFF
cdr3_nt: TGCAGTGCTAGAGATTTAGGACTAGGACACACCGGGGAGCTGTTTTTT

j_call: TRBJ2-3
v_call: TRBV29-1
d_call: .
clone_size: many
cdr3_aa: CSFSTDTQYF
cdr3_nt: TGCAGCTTTTCGACAGATACGCAGTATTTT

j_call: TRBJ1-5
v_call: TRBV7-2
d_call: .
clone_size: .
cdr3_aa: CASSPHPSQPQHF
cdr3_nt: TGTGCCAGCAGCCCCCACCCAAGTCAGCCCCAGCATTTT

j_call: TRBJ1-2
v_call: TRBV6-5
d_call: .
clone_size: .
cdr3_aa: CASSYSRSYGYTF
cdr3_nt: TGTGCCAGCAGTTACTCGCGTAGCTATGGCTACACCTTC

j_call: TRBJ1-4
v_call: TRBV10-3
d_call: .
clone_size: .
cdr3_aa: CATGQIPNEKLFF
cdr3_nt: TGTGCCACAGGACAGATACCTAATGAAAAACTGTTTTTT

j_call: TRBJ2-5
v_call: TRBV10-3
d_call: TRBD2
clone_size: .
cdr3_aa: CAIMASGRETQYF
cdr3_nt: TGTGCCATCATGGCTAGCGGGAGAGAGACCCAGTACTTC